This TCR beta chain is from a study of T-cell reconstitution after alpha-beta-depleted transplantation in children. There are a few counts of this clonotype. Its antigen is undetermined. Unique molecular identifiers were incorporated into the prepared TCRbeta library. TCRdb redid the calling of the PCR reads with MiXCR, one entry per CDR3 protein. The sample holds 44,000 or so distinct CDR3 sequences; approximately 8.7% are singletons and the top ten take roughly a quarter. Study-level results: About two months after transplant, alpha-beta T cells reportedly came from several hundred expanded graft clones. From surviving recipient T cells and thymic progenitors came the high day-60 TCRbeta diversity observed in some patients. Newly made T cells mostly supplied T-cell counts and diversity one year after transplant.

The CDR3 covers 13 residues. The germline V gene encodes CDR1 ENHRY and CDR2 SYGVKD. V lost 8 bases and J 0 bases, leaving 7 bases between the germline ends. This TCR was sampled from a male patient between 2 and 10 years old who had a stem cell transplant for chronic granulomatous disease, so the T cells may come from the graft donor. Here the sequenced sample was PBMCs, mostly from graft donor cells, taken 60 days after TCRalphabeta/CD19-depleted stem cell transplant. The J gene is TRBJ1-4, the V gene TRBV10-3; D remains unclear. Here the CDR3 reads CAISPATNEKLFF. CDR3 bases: TGTGCCATCTCCCCTGCAACTAATGAAAAACTGTTTTTT.